These 20 T cell receptor beta chains share one sample of origin, sequenced in a study of OX40 agonist ivuxolimab in advanced cancers. The data were produced by immunoSEQ multiplex PCR, yet TCRdb's version contains in-frame clones alone and is incomplete. The profile shows 53,000 or so clones, 80% to 85% of them singletons. The sequencing here drew on CD4+ or CD8+ T cells sorted from blood, taken in a trial of the OX40 agonist ivuxolimab. Every receptor here comes from an adult with an advanced solid tumor such as melanoma, head and neck, liver or kidney cancer.

This clone appeared a few times. V gene TRBV6-1 combines with J gene TRBJ1-6; weak D call: TRBD1 (5 bases). This CDR3 spans 17 amino acids. Germline assignment: CDR1 MNHNS and CDR2 SASEGT. The V end lost 3 bases, the J end lost 7 bases, and 19 bases lay between the germline ends. CDR3 nucleotides: TGTGCCAGCAGTGATTCGGGGCCAGCGCCGCTAAATTCACCCCTCCACTTT. Amino acids: CASSDSGPAPLNSPLHF.

V gene TRBV12-5 combines with J gene TRBJ2-1, with 7 bases lining up with TRBD1. In germline, CDR1 is LGHNT, CDR2 FRNRAP. Germline trimming cut 1 base from V and 5 bases from J; bases unmatched to any gene: 5. This CDR3 contains 15 residues. The DNA for the CDR3 is TGTGCTAGTGGTTTGGGGGACAGCTCGGACAATGAGCAGTTCTTC. Amino acid sequence: CASGLGDSSDNEQFF.

V is TRBV9 and J is TRBJ2-3; D perhaps matches TRBD2 (5 bases). Deletions cut 3 bases from V and 2 bases from J, with 16 bases between. The V gene's germline CDR1 is SGDLS and CDR2 YYNGEE. This CDR3 region has 16 residues. CDR3: CASSELDWYATDTQYF. The CDR3 DNA reads as TGTGCCAGCAGCGAACTGGACTGGTACGCCACAGATACGCAGTATTTT.

V gene TRBV28 combines with J gene TRBJ1-6; TRBD1 matches at 7 bases. Trimming cost V 6 bases and J 10 bases; bases outside gene matches: 12. Germline CDR1 is MDHEN and CDR2 is SYDVKM. There are 15 residues in the CDR3. CDR3 amino acids: CASRPPQGTQSPLHF. The CDR3 DNA follows: TGTGCCAGCAGGCCCCCACAGGGGACCCAGTCACCCCTCCACTTT.

The chain is built from TRBV30 and TRBJ1-4; D remains unclear. From germline, CDR1 is GTSNPN and CDR2 SVGIG (reference sequence). Trimming removed 1 base at V and 5 bases at J, with 8 bases between. CDR3 length: 13 residues. The CDR3, as DNA: TGTGCCTGGAGTGAAGGGAAGAATGAAAAACTGTTTTTT. Amino acid sequence: CAWSEGKNEKLFF.

The table lists this clone with a few counts. The chain couples TRBV4-2 to TRBJ2-3, with 10 nucleotides matching TRBD2. There are 15 residues in the CDR3. After removal of 1 base from V and 4 bases from J, the junction contained 2 bases not matched to a gene. CDR1 LGHNA and CDR2 YNFKEQ come from the germline V gene. The CDR3 bases are TGTGCCAGCAGCCAAGCAGCGGGAGGGCCAGATACGCAGTATTTT. Translation gives CASSQAAGGPDTQYF.

The CDR3 loop is CASSSWGQGDSDTEAFF. For the CDR3, the DNA is TGTGCCAGCAGCTCCTGGGGACAGGGAGATTCGGACACTGAAGCTTTCTTT. The V gene is TRBV5-4, the J gene TRBJ1-1; 9 bases agree with TRBD1. Germline V gene lookup returns CDR1 SGHNT and CDR2 YYREEE (reference sequence). The CDR3 runs to 17 residues. V dropped 3 bases and J dropped 3; count of bases not matched to a gene: 12.

The genes are TRBV25-1 and TRBJ2-2; TRBD2 agrees at 7 bases. Germline V gene data show CDR1 as MGHDK and CDR2 as SYGVNS. CDR3 length equals 16 residues. V was pared by 4 bases and J by 4 bases, with 9 bases of the junction left unmatched. The CDR3 nucleotides are TGTGCCAGCAGTGGGACTAGGGTTGGAGCCACCGGGGAGCTGTTTTTT. Amino acids: CASSGTRVGATGELFF.

A word on this clone: The junction and the germline gene differ at one end; a read error may be behind it. This chain joins TRBV7-3 and TRBJ1-1; tentatively, D is TRBD1 (6 bases). Germline V gene sequence: CDR1 SGHTA, CDR2 FQGTGA. The CDR3 has 13 amino acids. The chain's CDR3 is CTSSPTGKTEAFF. In DNA form, the CDR3 reads TGTACCAGCAGCCCAACAGGGAAAACTGAAGCTTTCTTT.

V gene TRBV9 combines with J gene TRBJ2-3; 9 bases fit TRBD1. The V gene's germline CDR1 is SGDLS and CDR2 YYNGEE. The J segment lost 2 bases and the V segment lost 4 bases, leaving 5 bases of the junction unmatched. The CDR3 totals 15 residues. In DNA, the CDR3 is TGTGCCAGCAGCTTAAGGACAGGGGACACAGATACGCAGTATTTT. Translated, it gives CASSLRTGDTDTQYF.

CDR3 sequence: CASSRTSGRGVEQFF. CDR3 in DNA: TGTGCCAGCAGCCGGACTAGCGGGAGGGGCGTTGAGCAGTTCTTC. The rearrangement joins TRBV5-8 to TRBJ2-1; the match to TRBD2 covers 15 bases. The junction had 5 bases not matched to a gene; V was cut back by 4 bases and J by 9 bases. CDR3 size: 15 residues. Germline CDR1 and CDR2: SGHTS and YDEGEE.

The rearrangement uses TRBV7-2 and TRBJ1-1, with D uncertain. Per the germline V gene, CDR1 is SGHTA and CDR2 is FQGNSA. Trimming shortened V by 7 bases and J by 6 bases, and 18 bases separated the two germline ends. There are 14 residues in the CDR3. CDR3 in DNA: TGTGCCAGCACCCTCAATAGAGGAGCCCCTGAAGCTTTCTTT. Translated, it gives CASTLNRGAPEAFF.

The chain uses TRBV18 and TRBJ1-1; D not resolved. V shed 4 bases and J shed 6 bases, with 15 bases lying between them. Germline assignment: CDR1 KGHSH and CDR2 LQKENI. The CDR3 sequence is 14 residues long. CDR3: CASSLEDVLAEAFF. Here the CDR3 DNA reads TGTGCCAGCTCACTAGAAGACGTACTCGCTGAAGCTTTCTTT. Full variable domain (missing parts from reference TRBV18 and TRBJ1-1): NAGVMQNPRHLVRRRGQEARLRCSPMKGHSHVYWYRQLPEEGLKFMVYLQKENIIDESGMPKERFSAEFPKEGPSILRIQQVVRGDSAAYFCASSLEDVLAEAFFGQGTRLTVV.

Details on this clone: The junction departs from the called germline gene at one end, perhaps through a read error. J is TRBJ2-7 and V is TRBV7-7, with 10 bases matching TRBD1. CDR1 and CDR2 from the germline V gene are SSHAT and FNYEAQ (reference sequence). The CDR3 loop spans 13 amino acids. The DNA of the CDR3 is TGTGCTAGCAGCCCGGGACAGGGGAACGAGCAGTACTTC. It translates to CASSPGQGNEQYF.

The chain combines TRBV9 with TRBJ2-2; D gene uncertain. This CDR3 has 12 residues. Trimming removed 1 base from V and 7 bases from J, with 5 bases in between. Germline assignment: CDR1 SGDLS and CDR2 YYNGEE. The CDR3 nucleotides are TGTGCCAGCAGCGTAACCAGCGGGGAGCTGTTTTTT. It is translated as CASSVTSGELFF. Full variable domain (rest looked up from reference TRBV9 and TRBJ2-2): DSGVTQTPKHLITATGQRVTLRCSPRSGDLSVYWYQQSLDQGLQFLIQYYNGEERAKGNILERFSAQQFPDLHSELNLSSLELGDSALYFCASSVTSGELFFGEGSRLTVL.

V usage is TRBV19 and J usage is TRBJ1-5, with D possibly TRBD1 on 6 matching bases. The V gene's germline CDR1 is LNHDA and CDR2 SQIVND (reference sequence). This CDR3 contains 15 residues. The ends were cut back, 1 base at V and 7 bases at J, with 14 bases in the middle. CDR3 residues: CASSIVAGVDQPQHF. The CDR3 bases are TGTGCCAGTAGTATAGTCGCAGGGGTCGACCAGCCCCAGCATTTT.

The chain carries TRBV2 and TRBJ2-1; no definite D call. Germline assignment: CDR1 SNHLY and CDR2 FYNNEI. V was trimmed by 0 bases and J by 5 bases, leaving 14 bases between them. This CDR3 contains 16 residues. CDR3 sequence: CASSEALSLLHNEQFF. In nucleotides, the CDR3 is TGTGCCAGCAGTGAAGCGCTTAGTCTCCTCCACAATGAGCAGTTCTTC.

The chain uses TRBV19 and TRBJ2-6; no clear D. Germline CDR1 LNHDA, CDR2 SQIVND (reference sequence). The CDR3 has 14 amino acids. Trimming stripped 5 bases from V and 0 bases from J, with 5 bases between. The CDR3 sequence: CASSGISGANVLTF. The CDR3 DNA sequence: TGTGCCAGTAGTGGTATCTCTGGGGCCAACGTCCTGACTTTC.

A note on this clone: At one boundary the junction diverges from the germline segment, which might be a read error. CDR3 nucleotides: TGTGCCAGCAGCGAAGATCGGGCGGGCACTAAAGCTTTCTTT. Translation: CASSEDRAGTKAFF. The genes are TRBV6-6 and TRBJ1-1; D gene ambiguous. The CDR3 has 14 residues. Germline loops: CDR1 MNHNY, CDR2 SVGAGI (reference sequence).

CDR3 region: CASSPRSQRYGYTF. The CDR3 DNA reads as TGTGCCAGCAGCCCAAGGTCCCAGCGTTATGGCTACACCTTC. The V and J genes are TRBV7-9 and TRBJ1-2; D is unclear. Germline V gene lookup returns CDR1 SEHNR and CDR2 FQNEAQ (reference sequence). The CDR3 consists of 14 residues. Between the trimmed V and J ends, which lost 5 bases and 5 bases, there was a span of 15 bases.